This T cell receptor beta chain appears in the sequencing data of a study of T cells in localized non-small cell lung cancer. Study-wide results and caveats: Researchers found a median 57 of the top 100 tumor clones in adjacent lung.

A note on this clone: The antigen is not known.

CDR3 length: 15 amino acids. Method: immunoSEQ multiplex PCR; TCRdb's copy keeps in-frame clones and lacks some. The sample includes under 2,000 clones, 20% to 30% of them seen just once. This chain uses TRBV1 with TRBJ1-3. TRBV1 corresponds to a pseudogene. This specimen was normal lung tissue next to the tumor, taken before any cancer treatment. This receptor was taken from a male donor older than 55 with stage II lung adenocarcinoma. The CDR3 loop is CASSQEGGSGNTIYF. CDR3 DNA sequence: TGCGCCAGCAGCCAAGAGGGCGGCTCTGGAAACACCATATATTTT.